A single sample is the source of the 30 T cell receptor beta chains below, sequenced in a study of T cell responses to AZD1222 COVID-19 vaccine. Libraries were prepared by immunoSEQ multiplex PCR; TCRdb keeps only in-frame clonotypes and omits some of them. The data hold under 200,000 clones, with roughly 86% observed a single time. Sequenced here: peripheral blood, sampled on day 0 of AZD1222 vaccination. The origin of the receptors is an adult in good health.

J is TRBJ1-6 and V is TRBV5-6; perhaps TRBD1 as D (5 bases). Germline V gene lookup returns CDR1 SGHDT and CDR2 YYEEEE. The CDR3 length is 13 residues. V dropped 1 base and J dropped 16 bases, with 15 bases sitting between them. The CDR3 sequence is CASSLWGGARLHF. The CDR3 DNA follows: TGTGCCAGCAGCTTGTGGGGCGGGGCCAGGCTCCACTTT. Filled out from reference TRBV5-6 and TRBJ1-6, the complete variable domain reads DAGVTQSPTHLIKTRGQQVTLRCSPKSGHDTVSWYQQALGQGPQFIFQYYEEEERQRGNFPDRFSGHQFPNYSSELNVNALLLGDSALYLCASSLWGGARLHFGNGTRLTVT.

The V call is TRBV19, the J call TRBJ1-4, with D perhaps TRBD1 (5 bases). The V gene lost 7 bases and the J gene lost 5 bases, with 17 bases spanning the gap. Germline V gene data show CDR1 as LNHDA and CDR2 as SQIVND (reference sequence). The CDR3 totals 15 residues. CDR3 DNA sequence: TGTGCCAGTACCGCTACGACAGCCACGAATGAAAAACTGTTTTTT. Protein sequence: CASTATTATNEKLFF.

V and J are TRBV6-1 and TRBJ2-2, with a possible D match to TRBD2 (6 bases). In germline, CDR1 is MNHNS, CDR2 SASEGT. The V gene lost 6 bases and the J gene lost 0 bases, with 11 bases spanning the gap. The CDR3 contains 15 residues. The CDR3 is CASRPGTANTGELFF. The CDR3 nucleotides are TGTGCCAGCAGGCCAGGGACTGCGAACACCGGGGAGCTGTTTTTT.

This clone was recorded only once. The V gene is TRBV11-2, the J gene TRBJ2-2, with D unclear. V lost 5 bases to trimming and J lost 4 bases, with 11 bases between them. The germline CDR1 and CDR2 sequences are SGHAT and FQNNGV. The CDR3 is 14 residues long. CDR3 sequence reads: CASSQLSSTGELFF. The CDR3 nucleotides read TGTGCCAGCAGCCAGTTATCCTCCACCGGGGAGCTGTTTTTT.

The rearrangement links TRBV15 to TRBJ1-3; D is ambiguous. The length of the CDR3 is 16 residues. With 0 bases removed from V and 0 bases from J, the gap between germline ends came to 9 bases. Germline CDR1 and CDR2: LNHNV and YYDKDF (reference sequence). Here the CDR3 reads CATSRDPGDSGNTIYF. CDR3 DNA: TGTGCCACCAGCAGAGATCCTGGGGACTCTGGAAACACCATATATTTT. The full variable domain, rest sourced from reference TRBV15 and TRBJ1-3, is DAMVIQNPRYQVTQFGKPVTLSCSQTLNHNVMYWYQQKSSQAPKLLFHYYDKDFNNEADTPDNFQSRRPNTSFCFLDIRSPGLGDTAMYLCATSRDPGDSGNTIYFGEGSWLTVV.

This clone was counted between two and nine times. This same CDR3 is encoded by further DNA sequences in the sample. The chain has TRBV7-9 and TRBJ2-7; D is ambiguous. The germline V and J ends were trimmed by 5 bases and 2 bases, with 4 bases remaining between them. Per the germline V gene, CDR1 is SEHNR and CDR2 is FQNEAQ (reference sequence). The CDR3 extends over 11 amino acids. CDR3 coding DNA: TGTGCCAGCAGCCCCGCCTACGAGCAGTACTTC. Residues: CASSPAYEQYF.

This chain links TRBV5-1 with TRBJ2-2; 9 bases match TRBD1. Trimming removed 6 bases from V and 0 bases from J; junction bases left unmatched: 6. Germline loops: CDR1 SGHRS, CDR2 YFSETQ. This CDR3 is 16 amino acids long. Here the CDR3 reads CASTDRGVANTGELFF. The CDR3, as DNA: TGCGCCAGCACCGACAGGGGGGTAGCGAACACCGGGGAGCTGTTTTTT.

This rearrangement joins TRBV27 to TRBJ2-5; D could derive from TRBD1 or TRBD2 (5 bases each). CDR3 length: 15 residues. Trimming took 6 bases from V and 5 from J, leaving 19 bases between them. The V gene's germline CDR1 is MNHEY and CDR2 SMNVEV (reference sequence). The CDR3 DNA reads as TGTGCCAGCAGCCCAACCGGGACGTGGGGGGAGACCCAGTACTTC. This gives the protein CASSPTGTWGETQYF.

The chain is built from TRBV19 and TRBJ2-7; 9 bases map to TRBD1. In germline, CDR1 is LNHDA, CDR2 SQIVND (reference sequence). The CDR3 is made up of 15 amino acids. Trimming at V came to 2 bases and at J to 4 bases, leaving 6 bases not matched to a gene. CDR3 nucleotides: TGTGCCAGTAGTATACCGGGACAGGGCCCGTACGAGCAGTACTTC. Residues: CASSIPGQGPYEQYF.

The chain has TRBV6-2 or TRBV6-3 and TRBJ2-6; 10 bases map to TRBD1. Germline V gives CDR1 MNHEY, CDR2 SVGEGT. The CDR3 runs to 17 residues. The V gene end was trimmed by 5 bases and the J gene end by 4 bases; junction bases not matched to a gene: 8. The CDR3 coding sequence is TGTGCCAGCAGTCGTACGGGACAGGGGACCGGGGCCAACGTCCTGACTTTC. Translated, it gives CASSRTGQGTGANVLTF.

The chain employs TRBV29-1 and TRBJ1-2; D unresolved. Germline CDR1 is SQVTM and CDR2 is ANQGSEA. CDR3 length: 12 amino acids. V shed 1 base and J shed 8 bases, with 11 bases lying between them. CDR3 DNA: TGCAGCGTTGAAGTGGGAGTGCGCGGCTACACCTTC. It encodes CSVEVGVRGYTF.

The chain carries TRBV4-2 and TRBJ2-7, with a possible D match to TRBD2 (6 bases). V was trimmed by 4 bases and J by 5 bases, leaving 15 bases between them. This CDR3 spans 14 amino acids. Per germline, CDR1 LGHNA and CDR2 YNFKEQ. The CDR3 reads CASSPSEGADEQYF. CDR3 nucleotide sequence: TGTGCCAGCAGCCCCTCGGAGGGAGCGGACGAGCAGTACTTC.

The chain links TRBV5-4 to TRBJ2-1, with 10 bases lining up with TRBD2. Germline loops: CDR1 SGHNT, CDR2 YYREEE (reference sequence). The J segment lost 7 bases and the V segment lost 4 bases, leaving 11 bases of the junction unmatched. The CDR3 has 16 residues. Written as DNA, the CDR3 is TGTGCCAGCAGCCTGGGCGGGGTAGCGGGAGGAAATGAGCAGTTCTTC. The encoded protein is CASSLGGVAGGNEQFF.

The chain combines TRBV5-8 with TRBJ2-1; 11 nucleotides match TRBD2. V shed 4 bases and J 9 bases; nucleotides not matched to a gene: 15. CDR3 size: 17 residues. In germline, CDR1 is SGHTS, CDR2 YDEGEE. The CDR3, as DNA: TGTGCCAGCAGCAACCCGGGACTAGCGGCGGGCGGGGGTGAGCAGTTCTTC. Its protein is CASSNPGLAAGGGEQFF.

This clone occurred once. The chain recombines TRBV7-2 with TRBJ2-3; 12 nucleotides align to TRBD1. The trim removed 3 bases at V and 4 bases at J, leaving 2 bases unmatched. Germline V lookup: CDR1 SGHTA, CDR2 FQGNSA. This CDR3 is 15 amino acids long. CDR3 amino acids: CASSLGQGAADTQYF. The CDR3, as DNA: TGTGCCAGCAGCTTGGGACAGGGGGCGGCAGATACGCAGTATTTT. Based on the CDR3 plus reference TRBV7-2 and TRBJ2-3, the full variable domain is GAGVSQSPSNKVTEKGKDVELRCDPISGHTALYWYRQSLGQGLEFLIYFQGNSAPDKSGLPSDRFSAERTGGSVSTLTIQRTQQEDSAVYLCASSLGQGAADTQYFGPGTRLTVL.

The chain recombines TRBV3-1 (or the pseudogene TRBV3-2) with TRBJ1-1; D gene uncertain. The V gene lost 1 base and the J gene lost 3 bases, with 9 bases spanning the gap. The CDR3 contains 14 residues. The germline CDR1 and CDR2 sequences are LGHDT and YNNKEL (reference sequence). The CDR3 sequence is CASSQAAEDTEAFF. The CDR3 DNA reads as TGTGCCAGCAGCCAAGCGGCTGAGGACACTGAAGCTTTCTTT.

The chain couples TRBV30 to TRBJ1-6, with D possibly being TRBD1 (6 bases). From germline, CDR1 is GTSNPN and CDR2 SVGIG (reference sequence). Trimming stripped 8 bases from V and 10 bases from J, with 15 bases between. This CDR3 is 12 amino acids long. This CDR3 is CARGAGESPLHF. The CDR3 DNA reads TGTGCCCGAGGGGCAGGGGAATCACCCCTCCACTTT.

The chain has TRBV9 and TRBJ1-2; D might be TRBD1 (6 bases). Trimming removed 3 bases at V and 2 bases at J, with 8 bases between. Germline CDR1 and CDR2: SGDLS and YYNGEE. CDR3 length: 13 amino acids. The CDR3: CASSAQGNYGYTF. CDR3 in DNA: TGTGCCAGCAGCGCACAGGGAAACTATGGCTACACCTTC.

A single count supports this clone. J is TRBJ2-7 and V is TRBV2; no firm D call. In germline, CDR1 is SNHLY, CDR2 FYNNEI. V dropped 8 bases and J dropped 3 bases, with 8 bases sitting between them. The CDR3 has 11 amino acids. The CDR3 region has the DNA TGTGCCAGCGGCAATAGCTACGAGCAGTACTTC. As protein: CASGNSYEQYF. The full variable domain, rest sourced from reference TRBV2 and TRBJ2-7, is EPEVTQTPSHQVTQMGQEVILRCVPISNHLYFYWYRQILGQKVEFLVSFYNNEISEKSEIFDDQFSVERPDGSNFTLKIRSTKLEDSAMYFCASGNSYEQYFGPGTRLTVT.

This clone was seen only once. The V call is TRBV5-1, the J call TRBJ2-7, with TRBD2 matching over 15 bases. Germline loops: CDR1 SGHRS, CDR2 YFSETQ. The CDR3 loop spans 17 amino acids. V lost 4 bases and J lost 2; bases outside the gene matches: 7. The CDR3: CASSPGLAGGPTYEQYF. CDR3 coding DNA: TGCGCCAGCAGCCCGGGACTAGCGGGAGGACCTACCTACGAGCAGTACTTC.

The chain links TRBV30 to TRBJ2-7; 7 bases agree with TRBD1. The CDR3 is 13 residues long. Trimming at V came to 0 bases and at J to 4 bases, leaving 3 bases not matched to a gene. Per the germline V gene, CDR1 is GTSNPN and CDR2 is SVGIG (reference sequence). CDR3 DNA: TGTGCCTGGAGTGTACCGGGACAGTACGAGCAGTACTTC. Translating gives CAWSVPGQYEQYF.

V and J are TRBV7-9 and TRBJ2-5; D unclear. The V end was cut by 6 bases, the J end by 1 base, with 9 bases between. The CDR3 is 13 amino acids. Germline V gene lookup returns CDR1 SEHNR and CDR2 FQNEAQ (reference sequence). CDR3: CASSDGFQETQYF. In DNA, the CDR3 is TGTGCCAGCAGTGACGGCTTCCAAGAGACCCAGTACTTC.

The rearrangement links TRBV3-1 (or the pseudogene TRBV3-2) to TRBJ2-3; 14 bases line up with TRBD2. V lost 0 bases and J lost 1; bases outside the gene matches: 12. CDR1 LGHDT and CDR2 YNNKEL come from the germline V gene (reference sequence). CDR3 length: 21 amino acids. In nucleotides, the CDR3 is TGTGCCAGCAGCCAAGATGTTGCCGGGCGACTAGCGGGGGGGGGCACAGATACGCAGTATTTT. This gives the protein CASSQDVAGRLAGGGTDTQYF.

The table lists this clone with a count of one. CDR3 protein: CASSLYNEQFF. The CDR3 region has the DNA TGTGCCAGCAGTTTATATAATGAGCAGTTCTTC. The gene calls are TRBV27 and TRBJ2-1, with D unresolved. V lost 1 base and J 7 bases, leaving 2 bases between the germline ends. Looked up from germline, CDR1 is MNHEY and CDR2 is SMNVEV (reference sequence). The CDR3 covers 11 residues.

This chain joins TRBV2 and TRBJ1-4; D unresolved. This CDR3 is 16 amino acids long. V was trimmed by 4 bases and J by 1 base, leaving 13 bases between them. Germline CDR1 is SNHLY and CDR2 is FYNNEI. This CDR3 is CASSADVWGTNEKLFF. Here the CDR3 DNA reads TGTGCCAGCAGTGCCGATGTTTGGGGAACTAATGAAAAACTGTTTTTT.

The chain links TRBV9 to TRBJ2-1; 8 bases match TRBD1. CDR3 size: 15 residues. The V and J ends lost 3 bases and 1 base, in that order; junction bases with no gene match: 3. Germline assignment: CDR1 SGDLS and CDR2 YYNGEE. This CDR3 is CASSAGQGSYNEQFF. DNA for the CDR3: TGTGCCAGCAGCGCAGGACAGGGATCCTACAATGAGCAGTTCTTC. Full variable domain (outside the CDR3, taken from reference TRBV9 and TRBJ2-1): DSGVTQTPKHLITATGQRVTLRCSPRSGDLSVYWYQQSLDQGLQFLIQYYNGEERAKGNILERFSAQQFPDLHSELNLSSLELGDSALYFCASSAGQGSYNEQFFGPGTRLTVL.

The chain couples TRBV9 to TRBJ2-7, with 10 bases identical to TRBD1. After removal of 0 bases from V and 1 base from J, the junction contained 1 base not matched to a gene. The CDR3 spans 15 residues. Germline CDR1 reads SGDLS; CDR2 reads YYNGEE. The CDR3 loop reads CASSVAGQGSYEQYF. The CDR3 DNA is TGTGCCAGCAGCGTAGCGGGACAGGGGTCCTACGAGCAGTACTTC.

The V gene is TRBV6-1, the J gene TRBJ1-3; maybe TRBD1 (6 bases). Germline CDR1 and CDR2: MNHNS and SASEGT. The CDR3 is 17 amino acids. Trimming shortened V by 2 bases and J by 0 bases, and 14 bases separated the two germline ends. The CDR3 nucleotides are TGTGCCAGCAGTGAAAGAGGGACAACCGGCTCTGGAAACACCATATATTTT. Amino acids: CASSERGTTGSGNTIYF.

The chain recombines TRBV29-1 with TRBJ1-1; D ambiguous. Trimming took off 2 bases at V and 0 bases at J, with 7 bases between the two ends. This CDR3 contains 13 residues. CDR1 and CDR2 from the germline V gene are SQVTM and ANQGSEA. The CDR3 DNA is TGCAGCGTTGAACAGGCTGTGAACACTGAAGCTTTCTTT. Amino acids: CSVEQAVNTEAFF.

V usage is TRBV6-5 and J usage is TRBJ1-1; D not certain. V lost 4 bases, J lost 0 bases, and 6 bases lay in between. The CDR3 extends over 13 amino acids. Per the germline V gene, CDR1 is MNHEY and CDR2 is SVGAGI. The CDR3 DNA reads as TGTGCCAGCAGTTGGACGGTGAACACTGAAGCTTTCTTT. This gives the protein CASSWTVNTEAFF.